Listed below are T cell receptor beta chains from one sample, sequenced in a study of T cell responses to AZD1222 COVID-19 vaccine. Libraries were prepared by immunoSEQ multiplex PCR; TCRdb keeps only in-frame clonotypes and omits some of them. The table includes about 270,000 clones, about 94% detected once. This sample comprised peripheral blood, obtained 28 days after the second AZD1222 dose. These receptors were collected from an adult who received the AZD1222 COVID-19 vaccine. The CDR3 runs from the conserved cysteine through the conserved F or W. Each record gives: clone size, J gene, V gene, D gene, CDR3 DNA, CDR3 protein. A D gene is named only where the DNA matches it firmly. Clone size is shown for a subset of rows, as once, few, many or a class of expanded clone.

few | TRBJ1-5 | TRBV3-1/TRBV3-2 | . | TGTGCCAGCAGCCAAGATGTGGGCAATCAGCCCCAGCATTTT | CASSQDVGNQPQHF
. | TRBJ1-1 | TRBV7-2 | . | . | CASSLASGRDEAFF
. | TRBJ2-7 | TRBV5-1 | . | TGCGCCAGCAGCGCGGACAGTTTCTACGAGCAGTACTTC | CASSADSFYEQYF
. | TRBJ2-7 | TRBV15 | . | TGTGCCACTTCCAGGGAAGGGGGGTTGGCCCCATACGAGCAGTACTTC | CATSREGGLAPYEQYF
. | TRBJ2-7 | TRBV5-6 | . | TGTGCCAGCAGCTTGGTGGACACCACCTACGAGCAGTACTTC | CASSLVDTTYEQYF
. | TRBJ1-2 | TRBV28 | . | TGTGCCAGCAGACTAGGGGACGGGAACTATGGCTACACCTTC | CASRLGDGNYGYTF
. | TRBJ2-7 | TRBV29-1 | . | TGCAGCGTTTTGGACACACGCAGGTCCTACGAGCAGTACTTC | CSVLDTRRSYEQYF
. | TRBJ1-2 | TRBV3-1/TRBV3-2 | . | TGTGCCAGCAGCCAAGTTCCTAACTATGGCTACACCTTC | CASSQVPNYGYTF
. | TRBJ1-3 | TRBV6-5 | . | TGTGCCAGCAGTTACTCGAAAGTTCTCTCTGGAAACACCATATATTTT | CASSYSKVLSGNTIYF
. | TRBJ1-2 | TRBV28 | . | TGTGCCAGCAGTTTCCTCGATGGCTACACCTTC | CASSFLDGYTF
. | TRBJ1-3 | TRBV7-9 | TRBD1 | TGTGCCAGCAGCTTTACCGGGACAGCTAACTCTGGAAACACCATATATTTT | CASSFTGTANSGNTIYF
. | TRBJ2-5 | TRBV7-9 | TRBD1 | TGTGCCAGCAGCTTAAATTCAGGGGGCGAAGGAGAGACCCAGTACTTC | CASSLNSGGEGETQYF
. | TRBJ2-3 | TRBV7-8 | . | TGTGCCAGCACCTGGGGCGTGAGCACAGATACGCAGTATTTT | CASTWGVSTDTQYF
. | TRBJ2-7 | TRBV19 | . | TGTGCCAGTAGACGAGCAGCCCCGAACTACTACGAGCAGTACTTC | CASRRAAPNYYEQYF
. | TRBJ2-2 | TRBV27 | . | TGTGCCAGCAGTCCCCCCGCAGCAGCGAACACCGGGGAGCTGTTTTTT | CASSPPAAANTGELFF
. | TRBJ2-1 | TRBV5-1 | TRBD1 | TGCGCCAGCAGCTCTGACAGGGGCAACAATGAGCAGTTCTTC | CASSSDRGNNEQFF
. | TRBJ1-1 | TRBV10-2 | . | TGCGCCAGCGGCCCGGGACCCCCAGCTTTCTTT | CASGPGPPAFF
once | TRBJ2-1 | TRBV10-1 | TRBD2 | TGCGCCAGCAGTGGATTTAGCGGGGCATCCTACAATGAGCAGTTCTTC | CASSGFSGASYNEQFF
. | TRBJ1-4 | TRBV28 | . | TGTGCCATACCTGAGGGTGAAAAACTGTTTTTT | CAIPEGEKLFF
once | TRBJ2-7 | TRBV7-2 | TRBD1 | TGTGCCAGCAGCTTCACTCCGGGACAGCCCTCTCGGGAGCAGTACTTC | CASSFTPGQPSREQYF
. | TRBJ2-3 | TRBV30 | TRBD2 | TGTGCCTGGAGTGTACGTCTAGCGGCTAGCACAGATACGCAGTATTTT | CAWSVRLAASTDTQYF
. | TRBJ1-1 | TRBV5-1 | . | TGCGCCAGCAGCATACAGGGTTACACTGAAGCTTTCTTT | CASSIQGYTEAFF
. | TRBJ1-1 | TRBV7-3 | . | TGTGCCAGCTCCAAAGGATCGAACACTGAAGCTTTCTTT | CASSKGSNTEAFF
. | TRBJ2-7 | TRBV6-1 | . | TGTGCCAGCAGTGGGGACTTGACAGTGAGGAGCTACGAGCAGTACTTC | CASSGDLTVRSYEQYF
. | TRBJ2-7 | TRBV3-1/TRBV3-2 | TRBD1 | TGTGCCAGTGCGGACAGGGGAGGGGACGAGCAGTACTTC | CASADRGGDEQYF
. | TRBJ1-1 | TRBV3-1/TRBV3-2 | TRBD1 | TGTGCCAGCAGCCAAGGTCGTGGGACAGGGGAAGCTTTCTTT | CASSQGRGTGEAFF
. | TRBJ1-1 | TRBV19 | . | TGTGCCAGTAGTATTGCAGGGCTAAGGTGGAACACTGAAGCTTTCTTT | CASSIAGLRWNTEAFF
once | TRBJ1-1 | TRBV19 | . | TGTGCCAGTAGTATACAGAACACTGAAGCTTTCTTT | CASSIQNTEAFF
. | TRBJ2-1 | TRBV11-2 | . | TGTGCCAGCAGCCGCAATCACAATGAGCAGTTCTTC | CASSRNHNEQFF
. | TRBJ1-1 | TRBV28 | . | TGTGCCAGCAGTTTATTACAGGGATCAAACACTGAAGCTTTCTTT | CASSLLQGSNTEAFF
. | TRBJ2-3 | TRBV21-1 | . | TGTGCCAGCAGCAAAGCCCAGCCTGTACACTCTAGCACAGATACGCAGTATTTT | CASSKAQPVHSSTDTQYF